This is a list of T cell receptor beta chains from one sample in a study of T cell repertoires in cytomegalovirus infection. One entry per CDR3 protein, called by TCRdb with MiXCR from the reads. The table lists roughly 250,000 distinct CDR3 sequences, 12% of them singletons. Sequenced sample: PBMCs. These receptor sequences come from a human donor in good health (CMV status not recorded). Some clones in this sample may be carry-over from other donors' samples. Both conserved end residues are part of each CDR3. Each record gives: V gene, D gene, clone size, J gene, CDR3 protein, CDR3 DNA. A D gene is named only where the DNA matches it firmly. Part of the rows lack a size; the others show once, few, many or a class for expanded clones.

TRBV20-1,-,-,TRBJ1-5,CSTGRGFNQPQHF,TGCAGTACCGGGAGAGGGTTCAATCAGCCCCAGCATTTT
TRBV2,-,many,TRBJ1-2,CASSDTGDYGYTF,TGTGCCAGCAGCGACACCGGAGACTATGGCTACACCTTC
TRBV20-1,TRBD1,-,TRBJ2-4,CSARDSRGTGTIQYF,TGCAGTGCTAGAGACTCCCGCGGGACAGGGACCATTCAGTACTTC
TRBV11-2,TRBD1,many,TRBJ2-5,CASSTGQGGGQETQYF,TGTGCCAGCAGCACGGGACAGGGAGGGGGGCAAGAGACCCAGTACTTC
TRBV6-2/TRBV6-3,-,many,TRBJ1-1,CASSSKGNTEAFF,TGTGCCAGCAGTTCCAAGGGGAACACTGAAGCTTTCTTT
TRBV7-2,-,many,TRBJ1-1,CASSPTAQAFF,TGTGCCAGCAGCCCGACAGCTCAAGCTTTCTTT
TRBV5-6,TRBD2,-,TRBJ2-7,CASSSRLAEQYF,TGTGCCAGCAGCTCCCGACTAGCGGAGCAGTACTTC
TRBV3-1,-,-,TRBJ2-3,CASSLTGPTTDTQYF,TGTGCCAGCAGCCTCACGGGACCGACCACAGATACGCAGTATTTT
TRBV11-1,-,many,TRBJ2-2,CASSRKGNTGELFF,TGTGCCAGCTCACGTAAGGGGAACACCGGGGAGCTGTTTTTT
TRBV11-2,-,many,TRBJ2-3,CASTFWGVSTDTQYF,TGTGCCAGCACCTTTTGGGGGGTAAGCACAGATACGCAGTATTTT
TRBV7-2,-,many,TRBJ2-5,CASSLDDMSETQYF,TGTGCCAGCAGCTTAGACGACATGTCGGAGACCCAGTACTTC
TRBV7-8,TRBD1,many,TRBJ2-5,CASSLNAGQGEETQYF,TGTGCCAGCAGCTTAAATGCGGGACAGGGGGAGGAGACCCAGTACTTC
TRBV12-3/TRBV12-4,TRBD1,many,TRBJ2-1,CATQSGTAHNEQFF,TGTGCCACTCAATCCGGGACAGCCCACAATGAGCAGTTCTTC
TRBV12-3/TRBV12-4,-,few,TRBJ1-5,CASSPIGLQPQHF,TGTGCCAGCAGTCCCATAGGGCTTCAGCCCCAGCATTTT
TRBV7-2,-,many,TRBJ2-5,CASSLVALRETQYF,TGTGCCAGCAGCTTAGTCGCGCTAAGGGAGACCCAGTACTTC
TRBV7-2,TRBD1,many,TRBJ1-5,CASSLYGTGTNQPQHF,TGTGCCAGCAGCTTATACGGGACAGGGACCAATCAGCCCCAGCATTTT
TRBV5-1,-,-,TRBJ1-6,CASSPAGQFLALNSPLHF,TGCGCCAGCAGCCCGGCGGGACAATTCTTAGCCCTTAATTCACCCCTCCACTTT
TRBV10-3,TRBD1,many,TRBJ1-1,CASEQGEFTEAFF,TGTGCCAGCGAACAGGGGGAATTTACTGAAGCTTTCTTT
TRBV7-2,TRBD2,many,TRBJ2-3,CASSLSGGADDTQYF,TGTGCCAGCAGCTTGAGCGGGGGGGCAGACGATACGCAGTATTTT
TRBV12-3/TRBV12-4,-,many,TRBJ2-4,CASSLGGHSKNIQYF,TGTGCCAGCAGTTTAGGGGGACATTCCAAAAACATTCAGTACTTC
TRBV28,-,few,TRBJ1-2,CASSLLEGMGSDGYTF,TGTGCCAGCAGTTTACTGGAGGGAATGGGGTCTGATGGCTACACCTTC
TRBV6-2/TRBV6-3,-,few,TRBJ1-1,CASRLDREAFF,TGTGCCAGCAGATTGGATCGGGAAGCTTTCTTT
TRBV7-8,-,many,TRBJ2-2,CASSLVEGANTGELFF,TGTGCCAGCAGCTTAGTTGAGGGAGCGAACACCGGGGAGCTGTTTTTT
TRBV5-1,-,-,TRBJ2-5,CASSLALQETQYF,TGCGCCAGCAGCTTGGCCCTTCAAGAGACCCAGTACTTC
TRBV28,TRBD1,few,TRBJ2-1,CASSLGGQGVGEQFF,TGTGCCAGCAGTTTAGGGGGACAGGGAGTTGGTGAGCAGTTCTTC
TRBV11-2,-,few,TRBJ1-1,CASSLGDLRTEAFF,TGTGCCAGCAGCTTAGGGGATCTGAGGACTGAAGCTTTCTTT
TRBV20-1,-,-,TRBJ2-4,CSARAGTIAKNIQYF,TGCAGTGCTAGGGCGGGGACAATAGCCAAAAACATTCAGTACTTC
TRBV7-2,TRBD2,few,TRBJ2-3,CASSLEAGVTDTQYF,TGTGCCAGCAGCTTAGAAGCGGGAGTGACAGATACGCAGTATTTT
TRBV4-2,-,-,TRBJ2-7,CASSQTGPSYEQYF,TGTGCCAGCAGCCAAACAGGGCCCTCCTACGAGCAGTACTTC
TRBV6-5,-,few,TRBJ2-3,CASSYAGVADTQYF,TGTGCCAGCAGTTACGCCGGGGTAGCAGATACGCAGTATTTT
TRBV15,-,few,TRBJ1-1,CATSLLGRGEAFF,TGTGCCACCAGCTTATTGGGGAGGGGTGAAGCTTTCTTT
TRBV6-2/TRBV6-3,-,many,TRBJ2-7,CASNDGPGEQYF,TGTGCCAGCAATGATGGCCCCGGCGAGCAGTACTTC
TRBV20-1,TRBD1,-,TRBJ2-7,CSALDRGWPYEQYF,TGCAGTGCTTTAGACAGGGGATGGCCCTACGAGCAGTACTTC
TRBV7-3,-,-,TRBJ1-2,CASSLRGRENGYTF,TGTGCCAGCAGCTTAAGGGGGCGCGAGAATGGCTACACCTTC
TRBV28,-,-,TRBJ1-5,CASSLGGRGSQPKHF,TGTGCCAGCAGTTTAGGGGGGCGCGGGAGTCAGCCCAAGCATTTT
TRBV4-3,TRBD2,-,TRBJ2-3,CASSQEAGGAGYTQYF,TGCGCCAGCAGCCAAGAAGCGGGGGGCGCGGGATATACGCAGTATTTT
TRBV7-2,-,many,TRBJ2-2,CASSLGGALGSDTGELFF,TGTGCCAGCAGCTTAGGAGGGGCGTTAGGGAGCGACACCGGGGAGCTGTTTTTT
TRBV7-9,-,many,TRBJ1-5,CASSLRQVSFNQPQHF,TGTGCCAGCAGCTTACGACAGGTCAGCTTCAATCAGCCCCAGCATTTT
TRBV29-1,-,few,TRBJ2-5,CSVESEASETQYF,TGCAGCGTTGAATCTGAAGCCAGTGAGACCCAGTACTTC
TRBV6-6,TRBD1,-,TRBJ2-2,CASTPGQGNTGELFF,TGTGCCAGCACCCCCGGACAGGGAAACACCGGGGAGCTGTTTTTT
TRBV6-4,-,few,TRBJ2-7,CASSEWYGGSSYEQYF,TGTGCCAGCAGTGAATGGTACGGGGGTAGCTCCTACGAGCAGTACTTC
TRBV7-2,-,many,TRBJ2-2,CASSTPGGNTGELFF,TGTGCCAGCAGCACCCCCGGGGGGAACACCGGGGAGCTGTTTTTT
TRBV6-6,-,-,TRBJ1-5,CASSSKGAAPQHF,TGTGCCAGCAGTTCGAAAGGGGCGGCGCCCCAGCATTTT
TRBV2,-,many,TRBJ1-1,CASSTRGAVLRGTEAFF,TGTGCCAGCAGTACTCGGGGGGCAGTATTAAGGGGCACTGAAGCTTTCTTT
TRBV4-3,TRBD2,many,TRBJ2-1,CASSPTSGNNEQFF,TGCGCCAGCAGTCCGACTAGCGGGAATAATGAGCAGTTCTTC
TRBV7-3,-,many,TRBJ1-1,CASKPGGENTEAFF,TGTGCCAGCAAACCCGGGGGGGAGAACACTGAAGCTTTCTTT